This T cell receptor beta chain was sequenced in a study of PD-1 blockade in mismatch repair-deficient tumors. Sequenced by immunoSEQ multiplex PCR; TCRdb stores in-frame clones only, minus some. The sample contains 100,000 to 150,000 clones, 88% of which appear only once. Germline V lookup: CDR1 SGDLS, CDR2 YYNGEE. J was trimmed by 0 bases and V by 1 base; bases with no gene match: 11. This CDR3 is 19 amino acids long. The TCR-sequenced patients were a few responders to pembrolizumab. This specimen consisted of peripheral blood, obtained just under 74 weeks after starting pembrolizumab. The chain combines TRBV9 with TRBJ2-1; 9 nucleotides align to TRBD2. The clonotype originates from an adult with mismatch repair-deficient cancer. CDR3 loop: CASSVPRTSAPYSYNEQFF. The CDR3, as DNA: TGTGCCAGCAGCGTACCAAGGACTAGCGCCCCTTACTCCTACAATGAGCAGTTCTTC.